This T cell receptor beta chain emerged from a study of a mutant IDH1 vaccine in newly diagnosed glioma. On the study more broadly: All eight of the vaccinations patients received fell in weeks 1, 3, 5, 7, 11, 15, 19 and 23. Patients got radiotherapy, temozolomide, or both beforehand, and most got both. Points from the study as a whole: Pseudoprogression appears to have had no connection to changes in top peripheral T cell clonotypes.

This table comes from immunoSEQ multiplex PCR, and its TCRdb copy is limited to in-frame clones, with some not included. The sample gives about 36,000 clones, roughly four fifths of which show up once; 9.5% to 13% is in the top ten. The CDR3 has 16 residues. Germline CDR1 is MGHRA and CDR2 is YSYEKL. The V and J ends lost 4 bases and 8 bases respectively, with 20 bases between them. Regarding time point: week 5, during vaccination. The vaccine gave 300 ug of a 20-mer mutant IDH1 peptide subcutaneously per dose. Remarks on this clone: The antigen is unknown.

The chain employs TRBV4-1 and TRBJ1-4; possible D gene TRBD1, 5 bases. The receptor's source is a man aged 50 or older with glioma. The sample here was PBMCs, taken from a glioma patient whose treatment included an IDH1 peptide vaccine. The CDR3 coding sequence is TGCGCCAGCAGCCCGACGGTGGGGGAGGGGCGGGAAAAACTGTTTTTT. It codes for CASSPTVGEGREKLFF.